A selection of T cell receptor beta chains follows, all from one sample in a study of blood T cell repertoires in COVID-19. Data came from immunoSEQ multiplex PCR; TCRdb stores just in-frame clones and leaves some out. The data show roughly 200,000 clones, with 85% seen just once and 6.2% held by the top ten. Sequences were obtained from PBMCs or T cells enriched from blood (not recorded which). The receptor set was obtained from a man aged 40-50 years who had recovered from COVID-19. Both conserved end residues are part of each CDR3. The order of the fields is V gene, J gene, CDR3 protein.

TRBV20-1	TRBJ2-3	CSASISGLRQREQYF
TRBV5-1	TRBJ2-2	CASSSRTGYLPGELFF
TRBV3-1/TRBV3-2	TRBJ1-1	CASSQADTTPLGTEAFF
TRBV30	TRBJ2-5	CAWSKPGGRGETQYF
TRBV10-3	TRBJ1-2	CAIRPTGTANYGYTF
TRBV7-2	TRBJ1-5	CASSLDRGYNQPQHF
TRBV5-4	TRBJ2-1	CASSLVQGDSNEQFF
TRBV5-6	TRBJ2-3	CASSPSGGAGDTQYF
TRBV7-9	TRBJ1-4	CASSLDGTGDEKLFF
TRBV19	TRBJ1-2	CASSIRQGQPGPHGYTF
TRBV11-3	TRBJ1-3	CASRPNRGQNTIYF
TRBV12-3/TRBV12-4	TRBJ2-1	CASSAPGGQFF
TRBV19	TRBJ2-2	CASSLRRTGQTGELFF
TRBV27	TRBJ2-1	CASSFRDRVYNEQFF
TRBV5-1	TRBJ2-3	CASSLVSGKGTDTQYF
TRBV7-3	TRBJ2-1	CASSLALAGGNEQFF
TRBV4-2	TRBJ2-2	CASSLEGGQGNTGELFF
TRBV10-3	TRBJ1-1	CAIGLFGQRNTEAFF
TRBV5-1	TRBJ2-3	CASSLEAARNTDTQYF
TRBV28	TRBJ1-3	CASTGQVFSGNTIYF
TRBV28	TRBJ2-7	CASSLYVQGSHLLSYEQYF
TRBV19	TRBJ1-4	CASSTGEVANEKLFF
TRBV27	TRBJ2-5	CASSSPIKTGKRETQYF
TRBV6-2/TRBV6-3	TRBJ1-4	CASSSGEKLFF
TRBV14	TRBJ1-2	CASSRDSGPYGYTF
TRBV7-3	TRBJ1-2	CASSLGQGVYGYTF
TRBV7-3	TRBJ2-2	CASSLWGGSTGELFF
TRBV7-3	TRBJ2-1	CASSLRLAEGEQFF
TRBV11-2	TRBJ2-7	CASSQDTTPYEQYF
TRBV10-3	TRBJ2-7	CAISGGSGGAYEQYF
TRBV7-8	TRBJ1-6	CASSPTVSDSPLHF
TRBV11-3	TRBJ2-1	CASSLGSSNEQFF
TRBV30	TRBJ1-6	CASRTGRNSPLHF
TRBV5-1	TRBJ2-1	CASSSLQGASGEQFF
TRBV9	TRBJ2-1	CASSVDPNRGLSNEQFF
TRBV4-1	TRBJ1-4	CASSQVGIRRFEKLFF
TRBV7-3	TRBJ2-2	CASSLSLNTGELFF
TRBV6-5	TRBJ2-4	CATVLGQGINIQYF
TRBV10-3	TRBJ2-1	CAISELAGELEQFF
TRBV5-6	TRBJ1-5	CASSSGQGGSNQPQHF
TRBV7-3	TRBJ1-1	CASSWTGGTEAFF
TRBV30	TRBJ1-3	CAWSAGTGNTIYF
TRBV11-2	TRBJ2-7	CATEQPHRGIYEQYF
TRBV5-6	TRBJ1-1	CASSLGVRGTEAFF